The 23 T cell receptor beta chains below all came from one sample that was sequenced in a study of T cells in Graves' hyperthyroidism and ophthalmopathy. RNA transcripts provided the source from which TCR beta CDR3 regions were amplified. First-round RT-PCR targeting the TCR CDR3 was performed with the HTBI primer set. TCRdb reprocessed the multiplex PCR reads via MiXCR and lists one record per CDR3 protein. The data contain about 520,000 distinct CDR3 sequences, about 24% of them singletons. The material sequenced was blood. These receptors came from a woman aged 25 to 39 with Graves' ophthalmopathy.

This clonotype has at least ten counts. The chain carries TRBV11-2 and TRBJ2-7, with 10 bases lining up with TRBD2. Trimming at V came to 7 bases and at J to 7 bases, leaving 7 bases not matched to a gene. From germline, CDR1 is SGHAT and CDR2 FQNNGV. This CDR3 region has 13 residues. The CDR3, as DNA: TGTGCCAGCACCTGGACTAGCGGTCGAGAGCAGTACTTC. Translated, it gives CASTWTSGREQYF.

The V gene is TRBV7-2, the J gene TRBJ2-7; maybe TRBD2 (5 bases). The ends were cut back, 5 bases at V and 3 bases at J, with 14 bases in the middle. Germline values: CDR1 SGHTA, CDR2 FQGNSA. The CDR3 has 14 amino acids. The CDR3 reads CASSHGITVYEQYF. CDR3 nucleotides: TGTGCCAGCAGCCACGGGATAACGGTCTACGAGCAGTACTTC.

This clonotype was found many times. The rearrangement uses TRBV27 and TRBJ1-2; a possible D gene is TRBD1 (5 bases). CDR1 and CDR2 (germline): MNHEY, SMNVEV (reference sequence). This CDR3 has 15 residues. V gave up 2 bases and J gave up 4 bases, with 14 bases separating them. In DNA form, the CDR3 reads TGTGCCAGCAGTTTAGGGCAGGGAAATATCTATGGCTACACCTTC. The encoded protein is CASSLGQGNIYGYTF.

V and J are TRBV18 and TRBJ1-2; D uncertain. V gave up 5 bases and J gave up 2 bases, with 12 bases separating them. The germline V gene has CDR1 KGHSH and CDR2 LQKENI. The CDR3 covers 14 residues. The CDR3 reads CASSDRTENYGYTF. DNA of the CDR3: TGTGCCAGCTCAGATCGGACGGAAAACTATGGCTACACCTTC.

This clonotype was observed at least ten times. The chain is built from TRBV28 and TRBJ1-2; D call uncertain. The CDR3 runs 11 residues. The V gene's germline CDR1 is MDHEN and CDR2 SYDVKM. Trimming cost V 10 bases and J 5 bases, with 11 bases left between them. CDR3 sequence reads: CATRGVYGYTF. The DNA for the CDR3 is TGTGCCACCCGAGGAGTATATGGCTACACCTTC.

This clonotype was recorded a few times. The chain recombines TRBV2 with TRBJ1-2; D is possibly TRBD1 (6 bases). Germline V lookup: CDR1 SNHLY, CDR2 FYNNEI. The CDR3 runs to 14 residues. Trimming shortened V by 3 bases and J by 5 bases, and 13 bases separated the two germline ends. CDR3 in amino acids: CASSEWDISYGYTF. The CDR3 bases are TGTGCCAGCAGTGAGTGGGACATATCTTATGGCTACACCTTC.

This clonotype appeared a single time. The chain recombines TRBV6-1 with TRBJ2-7; tentative D call: TRBD1 (5 bases). Deletions cut 8 bases from V and 1 base from J, with 18 bases between. The CDR3 has 15 amino acids. Per germline, CDR1 MNHNS and CDR2 SASEGT. CDR3 coding DNA: TGTGCCAGCCTCCTCTCCAGGGATGGGTCCTACGAGCAGTACTTC. Protein: CASLLSRDGSYEQYF.

The table lists this clonotype with many counts. V is TRBV29-1 and J is TRBJ1-1; D call uncertain. Germline CDR1 is SQVTM and CDR2 is ANQGSEA. This CDR3 has 13 amino acids. V lost 6 bases to trimming and J lost 11 bases, with 22 bases between them. The CDR3 region has the DNA TGCAGCGTCCTCCAGCCAAGCAGGAAGAAGGCTTTCTTT. It encodes CSVLQPSRKKAFF.

This clonotype was observed a handful of times. Given a much more abundant clone one base away, this may be a read error. The genes are TRBV2 and TRBJ2-7; 11 bases are shared with TRBD2. With V trimmed by 11 bases and J by 0 bases, 12 bases remained unmatched. Germline CDR1 is SNHLY and CDR2 is FYNNEI. CDR3 length: 16 amino acids. This chain's CDR3 is CACTGLAGAGSYEQYF. The CDR3, as DNA: TGTGCCTGCACCGGACTAGCGGGCGCGGGCTCCTACGAGCAGTACTTC.

This clonotype was counted many times. The chain uses TRBV11-1 and TRBJ1-2; D might be TRBD1 (6 bases). V lost 4 bases, J lost 2 bases, and 14 bases lay in between. Per germline, CDR1 SGHAT and CDR2 FQDESV (reference sequence). The CDR3 runs 15 residues. The CDR3 here is CASSWSGGTNYGYTF. In nucleotides, the CDR3 is TGTGCCAGCAGCTGGTCGGGGGGCACGAACTATGGCTACACCTTC.

The chain carries TRBV4-1 and TRBJ1-5; maybe TRBD1 (5 bases). This CDR3 spans 20 amino acids. CDR1 is MGHRA and CDR2 is YSYEKL in the germline V gene. V lost 0 bases to trimming and J lost 4 bases, with 25 bases between them. The CDR3 spells CASSQEEYRPPYRSNQPQHF. DNA of the CDR3: TGCGCCAGCAGCCAAGAAGAGTATCGCCCCCCCTACAGGTCGAATCAGCCCCAGCATTTT.

The chain carries TRBV20-1 and TRBJ2-7; 10 bases are shared with TRBD1. Germline V gene sequence: CDR1 DFQATT, CDR2 SNEGSKA (reference sequence). Trimming removed 0 bases from V and 3 bases from J; junction bases left unmatched: 5. The CDR3 runs to 15 residues. The CDR3 loop reads CSAREIGTGDYEQYF. CDR3 DNA sequence: TGCAGTGCTAGAGAAATCGGGACAGGGGACTACGAGCAGTACTTC.

Many counts were recorded for this clonotype. V is TRBV18 and J is TRBJ2-7; 11 positions agree with TRBD1. Germline V gene data show CDR1 as KGHSH and CDR2 as LQKENI. This CDR3 contains 16 residues. The V gene end was trimmed by 0 bases and the J gene end by 6 bases; junction bases not matched to a gene: 7. Here the CDR3 reads CASSPPLGTGGGEQYF. CDR3 bases: TGTGCCAGCTCACCACCCCTCGGGACAGGGGGAGGCGAGCAGTACTTC.

This clonotype came up many times. The chain uses TRBV12-3 or TRBV12-4 and TRBJ2-7, with D perhaps matching TRBD2 (6 bases). The CDR3 is made up of 15 amino acids. The V and J ends lost 4 bases and 4 bases respectively, with 17 bases between them. This CDR3 reads CASSSRLAGWYEQYF. As DNA, the CDR3 is TGTGCCAGCAGTTCCCGGCTGGCGGGGTGGTACGAGCAGTACTTC.

This clonotype was seen at least ten times. The chain recombines TRBV20-1 with TRBJ1-3; D may be TRBD1 (6 bases). This CDR3 spans 12 amino acids. The V end lost 3 bases, the J end lost 7 bases, and 10 bases lay between the germline ends. The germline gives CDR1 DFQATT, CDR2 SNEGSKA (reference sequence). CDR3 region: CSASPGGNTIYF. The CDR3 DNA is TGCAGTGCTAGTCCTGGGGGCAACACCATATATTTT.

In this sample, this clonotype turned up many times. The genes are TRBV6-1 and TRBJ1-1; D uncertain. Germline V lookup: CDR1 MNHNS, CDR2 SASEGT. V lost 1 base and J 7 bases, leaving 16 bases between the germline ends. This CDR3 region has 15 residues. For the CDR3, the DNA is TGTGCCAGCAGTGAAGTTTGGCCTAAGGGTAATGAAGCTTTCTTT. Translating gives CASSEVWPKGNEAFF.

This clonotype has ten or more counts. The DNA of the CDR3 is TGCAGTGCTGTCTATGGCTACACCTTC. Amino acids: CSAVYGYTF. The V and J genes are TRBV20-1 and TRBJ1-2; D uncertain. Between the trimmed V and J ends, which lost 5 bases and 4 bases, there was a span of 2 bases. Per germline, CDR1 DFQATT and CDR2 SNEGSKA (reference sequence). The CDR3 totals 9 residues.

This clonotype was seen ten or more times. V is TRBV3-1 and J is TRBJ2-7; TRBD1 is a possible D gene (6 bases). Per the germline V gene, CDR1 is LGHDT and CDR2 is YNNKEL (reference sequence). The CDR3 is 17 residues long. V was trimmed by 1 base and J by 2 bases, leaving 18 bases between them. CDR3 region: CASSQVSGTTRPYEQYF. CDR3 coding DNA: TGTGCCAGCAGCCAAGTTTCGGGGACAACACGGCCCTACGAGCAGTACTTC.

In this sample, this clonotype turned up a few times. The chain is built from TRBV12-3 or TRBV12-4 and TRBJ1-1; D possibly corresponds to TRBD1 (6 bases). This CDR3 comprises 16 residues. Trimming removed 5 bases from V and 1 base from J, with 17 bases in between. CDR3 nucleotide sequence: TGTGCCAGCAGTCCTCGGGGCAGGGGAACGAACACTGAAGCTTTCTTT. Translated, it gives CASSPRGRGTNTEAFF.

In its sample, this clonotype was seen a few times. V gene TRBV6-1 combines with J gene TRBJ1-5; 7 bases align to TRBD1. V was pared by 7 bases and J by 4 bases, with 10 bases of the junction left unmatched. The CDR3 runs 15 residues. CDR1 and CDR2 from the germline V gene are MNHNS and SASEGT. CDR3 nucleotides: TGTGCCAGCACACCCTTACCGACAGGGAATCAGCCCCAGCATTTT. Translated, it gives CASTPLPTGNQPQHF.

Ten or more counts support this clonotype. The chain recombines TRBV20-1 with TRBJ2-5; D ambiguous. The germline V gene has CDR1 DFQATT and CDR2 SNEGSKA (reference sequence). Between the trimmed V and J ends, which lost 2 bases and 1 base, there was a span of 5 bases. The CDR3 length is 12 residues. In DNA, the CDR3 is TGCAGTGCTAGACCATCCCAAGAGACCCAGTACTTC. It codes for CSARPSQETQYF.

With respect to this clonotype: This CDR3 fails to terminate in the conserved phenylalanine or tryptophan, so it likely reflects a read error. V usage is TRBV4-1 and J usage is TRBJ1-5; 7 bases map to TRBD1. Unmatched junction bases numbered 4, after V lost 1 base and J lost 7 bases. Germline V gene data show CDR1 as MGHRA and CDR2 as YSYEKL. The CDR3 is 14 residues long. The CDR3 coding sequence is TGCGCCAGCAGCCAAGGACAGGGTTTGCAGCCCCAGCATGTT. Amino acids: CASSQGQGLQPQHV.

V is TRBV10-3 and J is TRBJ2-2, with TRBD2 identical over 13 bases. Germline V CDR1 and CDR2: ENHRY, SYGVKD. V was pared by 6 bases and J by 4 bases, with 2 bases of the junction left unmatched. The CDR3 sequence is 15 residues long. As DNA, the CDR3 is TGTGCCATCAGGGGACTAGCGGGACGCACCGGGGAGCTGTTTTTT. This encodes CAIRGLAGRTGELFF.